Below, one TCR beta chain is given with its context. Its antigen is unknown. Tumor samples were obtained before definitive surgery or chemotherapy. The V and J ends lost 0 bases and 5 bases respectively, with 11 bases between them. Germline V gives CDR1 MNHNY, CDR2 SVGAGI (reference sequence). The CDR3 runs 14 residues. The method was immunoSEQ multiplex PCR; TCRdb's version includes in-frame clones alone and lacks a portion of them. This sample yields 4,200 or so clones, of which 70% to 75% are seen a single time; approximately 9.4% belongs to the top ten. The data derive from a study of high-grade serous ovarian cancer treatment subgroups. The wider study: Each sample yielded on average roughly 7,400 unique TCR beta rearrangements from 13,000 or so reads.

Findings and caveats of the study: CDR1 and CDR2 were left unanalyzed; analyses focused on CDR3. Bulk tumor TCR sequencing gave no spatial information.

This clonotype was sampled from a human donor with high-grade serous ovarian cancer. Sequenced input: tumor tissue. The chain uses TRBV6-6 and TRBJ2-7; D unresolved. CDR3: CASSYSPDPDEQYF. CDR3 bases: TGTGCCAGCAGTTACTCCCCGGATCCGGACGAGCAGTACTTC.